This TCR beta chain is from a study of blood T cells in healthy people across ages. PCR was performed a second time for about 6 to 12 cycles using a sample-barcoded 5' primer and a J-beta primer mix. The template-switch adaptor was a 5' adaptor with 12 random nucleotides. It tagged each cDNA molecule. TCRdb recomputed calls from the 5' RACE reads with MiXCR, one row per CDR3 protein. The sample includes 1,100,000 or so distinct CDR3 sequences, around 43% of them seen just once. Regarding the study as a whole: A strong correlation between TCR beta diversity and naive T cell percentage was seen. Long-lived and aged donors differed, with more naive CD4+ cells and higher diversity in the long-lived. Possibly confounding the expanded clonotype changes was the fact that donor CMV status was unknown.

Looked up from germline, CDR1 is SQVTM and CDR2 is ANQGSEA. The CDR3 is 14 amino acids. Deletions cut 5 bases from V and 0 bases from J, with 12 bases between. This clonotype was detected ten times or more. The antigen remains unidentified. This clonotype originated in an older woman in good health. This sequence joins TRBV29-1 and TRBJ2-3, with D uncertain. Input material: blood. CDR3 in amino acids: CSVFGELSTDTQYF. CDR3 DNA: TGCAGCGTTTTCGGCGAACTAAGCACAGATACGCAGTATTTT.